The clone carrying this TCR beta chain was recorded once. The data were obtained in a study of T cell changes during pregnancy in multiple sclerosis. Germline V CDR1 and CDR2: SGHRS, YFSETQ. This CDR3 contains 16 residues. Trimming took 4 bases from V and 2 from J; bases not matched to a gene: 10. Generated by immunoSEQ multiplex PCR, the TCRdb table keeps only in-frame clones and is missing some. There are tens of thousands of clones in the sample; 92% occur only once, and roughly 2.6% lies in the top ten. This chain links TRBV5-1 with TRBJ2-3; 7 bases map to TRBD2. This specimen was peripheral blood, taken in the second trimester of pregnancy. The receptor was isolated from a female donor in good health, enrolled as a control in a pregnancy study. CDR3 residues: CASSRLLAELTDTQYF. The CDR3 region has the DNA TGCGCCAGCAGCCGTCTTCTAGCGGAGCTCACAGATACGCAGTATTTT.